A single sample is the source of the 26 T cell receptor beta chains below, sequenced in a study of T cell clonotyping in hematopoietic cell transplantation. Time point reported: recipient sample about 28 days before transplant, after cytoreduction. Sequencing used immunoSEQ multiplex PCR; TCRdb keeps in-frame clones, though not all of them. Of over 7,000 clones in the sample, around nine tenths are singletons; the top ten hold roughly 7%. Sequencing used peripheral blood mononuclear cells, obtained before stem cell transplant. The origin of the receptors is a man between 60 and 70 years old with acute myeloid leukemia. Some clones in this sample may be carry-over from other donors' samples.

V gene TRBV28 combines with J gene TRBJ2-3; no reliable D call. The V end lost 6 bases, the J end lost 0 bases, and 13 bases lay between the germline ends. CDR3 length equals 15 residues. Germline V gene lookup returns CDR1 MDHEN and CDR2 SYDVKM. CDR3 loop: CASRATWLSTDTQYF. The CDR3 nucleotides are TGTGCCAGCAGAGCGACATGGCTTAGCACAGATACGCAGTATTTT. Supplemented by reference TRBV28 and TRBJ2-3, the full variable domain reads DVKVTQSSRYLVKRTGEKVFLECVQDMDHENMFWYRQDPGLGLRLIYFSYDVKMKEKGDIPEGYSVSREKKERFSLILESASTNQTSMYLCASRATWLSTDTQYFGPGTRLTVL.

This clone has just one count. The chain employs TRBV7-3 and TRBJ2-1, with D perhaps TRBD2 (6 bases). V dropped 2 bases and J dropped 8 bases, with 13 bases sitting between them. CDR1 is SGHTA, CDR2 FQGTGA, per germline. The CDR3 has 14 amino acids. The chain's CDR3 is CASSLFGGGDEQFF. The DNA of the CDR3 is TGTGCCAGCAGCTTATTCGGGGGAGGAGATGAGCAGTTCTTC.

The J gene is TRBJ2-3, the V gene TRBV9; 10 positions match TRBD1. The germline V gene has CDR1 SGDLS and CDR2 YYNGEE. The CDR3 runs 16 residues. Trimming removed 4 bases from V and 4 bases from J; junction bases left unmatched: 9. CDR3 in amino acids: CASSPRQGAPADTQYF. In DNA, the CDR3 is TGTGCCAGCAGCCCCCGACAGGGGGCGCCGGCAGATACGCAGTATTTT.

The CDR3 bases are TGTGCCAGCAGTTACCTGGAGCGTAGGTGGAGGGCTAATGAAAAACTGTTTTTT. Protein product: CASSYLERRWRANEKLFF. This sequence joins TRBV6-7 and TRBJ1-4, with D uncertain. TRBV6-7 carries the ORF label, with uncertain function. V gave up 2 bases and J gave up 3 bases, with 19 bases separating them. CDR3 length: 18 residues.

DNA for the CDR3: TGCGCCAGCAGCTTGGGGACTAGCGGATACGAGCAGTACTTC. Its protein is CASSLGTSGYEQYF. V and J are TRBV5-1 and TRBJ2-7; 10 bases match TRBD2. Germline assignment: CDR1 SGHRS and CDR2 YFSETQ. V lost 0 bases to trimming and J lost 4 bases; unmatched junction nucleotides: 1. The length of the CDR3 is 14 residues.

This clone was recorded only once. The V and J genes are TRBV28 and TRBJ2-3; D unresolved. In germline, CDR1 is MDHEN, CDR2 SYDVKM. Trimming shortened V by 5 bases and J by 0 bases, and 12 bases separated the two germline ends. This CDR3 comprises 15 residues. CDR3 residues: CASSPGISSTDTQYF. The DNA for the CDR3 is TGTGCCAGCAGTCCCGGAATTTCTAGCACAGATACGCAGTATTTT.

The chain recombines TRBV6-1 with TRBJ1-2; no firm D call. The CDR3 totals 14 residues. Germline assignment: CDR1 MNHNS and CDR2 SASEGT. The germline V and J ends were trimmed by 2 bases and 3 bases, with 10 bases remaining between them. CDR3 in amino acids: CASSENGPYYGYTF. The CDR3, as DNA: TGTGCCAGCAGTGAAAACGGACCGTACTATGGCTACACCTTC.

The chain uses TRBV29-1 and TRBJ2-3; 7 nucleotides align to TRBD1. Germline loops: CDR1 SQVTM, CDR2 ANQGSEA. The CDR3 is made up of 13 amino acids. V dropped 7 bases and J dropped 2; count of bases not matched to a gene: 6. The CDR3 nucleotides read TGCAGCGCACGACAGGGAGTCACAGATACGCAGTATTTT. As protein: CSARQGVTDTQYF.

V usage is TRBV9 and J usage is TRBJ2-7; weak D call: TRBD2 (6 bases). CDR1 and CDR2 from the germline V gene are SGDLS and YYNGEE. This CDR3 is built from 14 residues. V was shortened by 4 bases and J by 7 bases, with 18 bases between the two germline ends. CDR3 DNA sequence: TGTGCCAGCAGCTCCACCAGCGGGCCAGAAGAGCAGTACTTC. Protein product: CASSSTSGPEEQYF.

The V call is TRBV5-5, the J call TRBJ1-5; the match to TRBD1 covers 8 bases. The germline V gene encodes CDR1 SGHKS and CDR2 YYEKEE (reference sequence). CDR3 length: 14 amino acids. With V trimmed by 3 bases and J by 6 bases, 5 bases remained unmatched. This CDR3 is CASSYGQGSQPQHF. Here the CDR3 DNA reads TGTGCCAGCAGCTACGGACAGGGTAGTCAGCCCCAGCATTTT.

The rearrangement links TRBV30 to TRBJ1-4; no definite D call. The V end lost 0 bases, the J end lost 4 bases, and 9 bases lay between the germline ends. The CDR3 totals 14 residues. Germline V gene sequence: CDR1 GTSNPN, CDR2 SVGIG (reference sequence). Written as DNA, the CDR3 is TGTGCCTGGAGTGTGGGGTCAATTAATGAAAAACTGTTTTTT. Translating gives CAWSVGSINEKLFF. Variable domain in full (rest from reference TRBV30 and TRBJ1-4): SQTIHQWPATLVQPVGSPLSLECTVEGTSNPNLYWYRQAAGRGLQLLFYSVGIGQISSEVPQNLSASRPQDRQFILSSKKLLLSDSGFYLCAWSVGSINEKLFFGSGTQLSVL.

The V call is TRBV7-2, the J call TRBJ2-4; 11 positions match TRBD2. Germline CDR1 and CDR2: SGHTA and FQGNSA. V shed 6 bases and J 6 bases; nucleotides not matched to a gene: 4. The CDR3 runs 14 residues. The DNA of the CDR3 is TGTGCCAGCAGTTCCGGGACTAGCGGAAACATTCAGTACTTC. It encodes CASSSGTSGNIQYF. Full variable domain (outside the CDR3, taken from reference TRBV7-2 and TRBJ2-4): GAGVSQSPSNKVTEKGKDVELRCDPISGHTALYWYRQSLGQGLEFLIYFQGNSAPDKSGLPSDRFSAERTGGSVSTLTIQRTQQEDSAVYLCASSSGTSGNIQYFGAGTRLSVL.

This clone appeared a single time. V and J are TRBV30 and TRBJ1-2; D remains unclear. Germline V lookup: CDR1 GTSNPN, CDR2 SVGIG (reference sequence). The CDR3 runs 12 residues. V was cut by 3 bases and J by 9 bases, with 14 bases left in between. CDR3 bases: TGTGCCTGGAGCGTAGTCCTAGAGAGCTACACCTTC. This gives the protein CAWSVVLESYTF.

The rearrangement uses TRBV4-2 and TRBJ1-1, with D maybe TRBD1 (6 bases). V gave up 0 bases and J gave up 1 base, with 21 bases separating them. Per the germline V gene, CDR1 is LGHNA and CDR2 is YNFKEQ. This CDR3 is 19 amino acids long. In nucleotides, the CDR3 is TGTGCCAGCAGCCAAGAAGGTAAGGGGGTCGGCTCCTGGAACACTGAAGCTTTCTTT. It yields the protein CASSQEGKGVGSWNTEAFF.

This sequence joins TRBV6-1 and TRBJ1-5; D possibly corresponds to TRBD1 (6 bases). Germline V gives CDR1 MNHNS, CDR2 SASEGT. V was shortened by 1 base and J by 9 bases, with 13 bases between the two germline ends. CDR3 size: 14 residues. The CDR3 region is CASSEVQGPGPQHF. CDR3 coding DNA: TGTGCCAGCAGTGAAGTCCAGGGGCCAGGGCCCCAGCATTTT.

V gene TRBV7-9 combines with J gene TRBJ1-3; 8 bases agree with TRBD1. Trimming at V came to 4 bases and at J to 2 bases, leaving 7 bases not matched to a gene. Per the germline V gene, CDR1 is SEHNR and CDR2 is FQNEAQ (reference sequence). This CDR3 spans 16 amino acids. CDR3 protein: CASSYNRGEAGNTIYF. The CDR3 coding sequence is TGTGCCAGCAGCTACAACAGGGGGGAGGCTGGAAACACCATATATTTT.

The chain joins TRBV29-1 to TRBJ1-1; weak D call: TRBD1 (5 bases). Per germline, CDR1 SQVTM and CDR2 ANQGSEA. The CDR3 loop spans 13 amino acids. V lost 4 bases, J lost 0 bases, and 9 bases lay in between. The CDR3 DNA is TGCAGCGTTGCGGGGGTCCTGAACACTGAAGCTTTCTTT. Translated, it gives CSVAGVLNTEAFF.

The chain combines TRBV25-1 with TRBJ1-2, with D possibly being TRBD1 (6 bases). This CDR3 has 13 amino acids. Germline V CDR1 and CDR2: MGHDK, SYGVNS. Trimming took 2 bases from V and 2 from J, leaving 6 bases between them. CDR3 region: CASSEGTNYGYTF. In nucleotides, the CDR3 is TGTGCCAGCAGTGAAGGGACAAACTATGGCTACACCTTC.

The genes are TRBV6-5 and TRBJ1-1; TRBD1 matches at 9 bases. This CDR3 is 14 amino acids long. Germline CDR1 reads MNHEY; CDR2 reads SVGAGI. V gave up 5 bases and J gave up 4 bases; unmatched junction bases: 5. CDR3 bases: TGTGCCAGCAGTCAAACAGGGGGCCGCACTGAAGCTTTCTTT. Translation gives CASSQTGGRTEAFF.

This chain joins TRBV10-3 and TRBJ2-7; D not certain. The CDR3 spans 13 residues. Germline V lookup: CDR1 ENHRY, CDR2 SYGVKD. Trimming removed 0 bases at V and 3 bases at J, with 6 bases between. The CDR3 sequence is CAISESGNYEQYF. The CDR3 coding sequence is TGTGCCATCAGTGAGTCTGGCAACTACGAGCAGTACTTC.

This clone has more than one count but fewer than ten. This chain joins TRBV2 and TRBJ1-1; TRBD1 matches at 7 bases. V lost 6 bases, J lost 8 bases, and 15 bases stayed unmatched. The CDR3 is made up of 15 amino acids. The germline V gene encodes CDR1 SNHLY and CDR2 FYNNEI. The CDR3 DNA is TGTGCCAGCAGAGACACAGGGGCACTTTGGAAGGAAGCTTTCTTT. Its protein is CASRDTGALWKEAFF.

This chain links TRBV6-1 with TRBJ1-5, with D uncertain. V shed 2 bases and J shed 0 bases, with 11 bases lying between them. This CDR3 is built from 16 residues. Germline V gives CDR1 MNHNS, CDR2 SASEGT. The CDR3 here is CASSEPRRNSNQPQHF. DNA of the CDR3: TGTGCCAGCAGTGAACCCCGCAGAAATAGCAATCAGCCCCAGCATTTT.

This rearrangement joins TRBV19 to TRBJ1-2; D remains ambiguous. The V end lost 5 bases, the J end lost 4 bases, and 8 bases lay between the germline ends. The CDR3 loop spans 12 amino acids. CDR1 LNHDA and CDR2 SQIVND come from the germline V gene (reference sequence). The CDR3 bases are TGTGCCAGTAGTCCGCGAACCTATGGCTACACCTTC. Amino acid sequence: CASSPRTYGYTF.

This clone was picked up one time. The junction does not match germline at one end; this may be a read error. This rearrangement joins TRBV2 to TRBJ1-2; no clear D. Germline values: CDR1 SNHLY, CDR2 FYNNEI. The CDR3 length is 13 residues. The CDR3 spells CASREGRIHGYTF. CDR3 sequence (DNA): TGTGCCAGCAGGGAAGGCCGTATCCACGGCTACACCTTC.

The V call is TRBV4-1, the J call TRBJ1-2, with 8 bases aligning to TRBD1. The germline V gene has CDR1 MGHRA and CDR2 YSYEKL. V lost 1 base to trimming and J lost 5 bases; unmatched junction nucleotides: 18. This CDR3 spans 19 amino acids. The CDR3, as DNA: TGCGCCAGCAGCCAAGGAACCCCGGACAGGGACGGGGGCACTTATGGCTACACCTTC. The encoded protein is CASSQGTPDRDGGTYGYTF.

The V and J genes are TRBV28 and TRBJ2-7; 9 positions agree with TRBD1. The CDR3 contains 15 residues. Germline loops: CDR1 MDHEN, CDR2 SYDVKM. V was clipped by 6 bases and J by 2 bases; unmatched bases: 8. The CDR3 DNA reads as TGTGCCAGCAGCCCGATAACAGGGGGCCCCTACGAGCAGTACTTC. Protein product: CASSPITGGPYEQYF.